One sample yielded the 8 T cell receptor beta chains listed below, sequenced in a study of blood T cell repertoires in COVID-19. Only in-frame clones appear in the TCRdb table, and some are missing; sequencing was by immunoSEQ multiplex PCR. The table shows 110,000 or so clones, with about two thirds occurring only once. Sequenced: peripheral blood. The receptor set was obtained from a woman aged 40 to 50 with acute or convalescent COVID-19.

Here the CDR3 reads CASSYSAGLFTYEQYF. CDR3 nucleotide sequence: TGTGCCAGCAGTTACTCCGCAGGGCTCTTTACCTACGAGCAGTACTTC. This sequence joins TRBV6-2 or TRBV6-3 and TRBJ2-7, with D possibly matching TRBD1 (5 bases). Germline V CDR1 and CDR2: MNHEY, SVGEGT. V lost 0 bases, J lost 2 bases, and 14 bases lay in between. The CDR3 extends over 16 amino acids.

This chain uses TRBV7-9 with TRBJ2-1; 7 bases are a match to TRBD2. The CDR3 extends over 14 amino acids. V lost 3 bases to trimming and J lost 3 bases; unmatched junction nucleotides: 2. Germline V gene lookup returns CDR1 SEHNR and CDR2 FQNEAQ (reference sequence). CDR3 DNA: TGTGCCAGCAGCTTTGGCGGGGGCTACAATGAGCAGTTCTTC. This gives the protein CASSFGGGYNEQFF. The full variable domain, in which reference TRBV7-9 and TRBJ2-1 provide the parts outside the CDR3, is DTGVSQNPRHKITKRGQNVTFRCDPISEHNRLYWYRQTLGQGPEFLTYFQNEAQLEKSRLLSDRFSAERPKGSFSTLEIQRTEQGDSAMYLCASSFGGGYNEQFFGPGTRLTVL.

The chain uses TRBV28 and TRBJ1-6; maybe TRBD1 (5 bases). Germline assignment: CDR1 MDHEN and CDR2 SYDVKM. This CDR3 contains 15 residues. V lost 4 bases, J lost 8 bases, and 15 bases lay in between. The CDR3 loop is CASSSPSPTDSPLHF. The CDR3 region has the DNA TGTGCCAGCAGTTCACCTTCCCCGACAGATTCACCCCTCCACTTT.

The V call is TRBV24-1, the J call TRBJ2-3; TRBD2 matches 7 bases. Germline loops: CDR1 KGHDR, CDR2 SFDVKD. The CDR3 has 20 residues. Trimming cost V 4 bases and J 0 bases; bases outside gene matches: 18. The DNA of the CDR3 is TGTGCCACCAGTGACCCCGGGACTAACATGCCAGCTGGGAGCACAGATACGCAGTATTTT. It yields the protein CATSDPGTNMPAGSTDTQYF.

The chain links TRBV9 to TRBJ1-2, with 9 bases matching TRBD1. V lost 6 bases and J lost 6; bases outside the gene matches: 6. Germline V gives CDR1 SGDLS, CDR2 YYNGEE. The CDR3 is 13 amino acids. CDR3 protein: CASNGQGMDGYTF. The CDR3, as DNA: TGTGCCAGCAACGGACAGGGGATGGATGGCTACACCTTC.

The rearrangement uses TRBV7-2 and TRBJ1-4; tentatively, D is TRBD1 (6 bases). CDR3 length: 17 amino acids. Looked up from germline, CDR1 is SGHTA and CDR2 is FQGNSA. V gave up 5 bases and J gave up 4 bases, with 20 bases separating them. The chain's CDR3 is CASSPNRVNFGNEKLFF. Here the CDR3 DNA reads TGTGCCAGCAGCCCCAACAGGGTTAATTTTGGTAATGAAAAACTGTTTTTT.

This rearrangement joins TRBV28 to TRBJ1-4, with 9 bases that match TRBD1. CDR1 and CDR2 (germline): MDHEN, SYDVKM. The CDR3 extends over 15 amino acids. V gave up 6 bases and J gave up 7 bases; unmatched junction bases: 9. The CDR3 bases are TGTGCCAGCAGGCAACCGGGACAGGGTTCTGAAAAACTGTTTTTT. Translated, it gives CASRQPGQGSEKLFF.

V gene TRBV14 combines with J gene TRBJ2-7; 8 positions match TRBD1. The CDR3 is made up of 15 amino acids. Germline CDR1 and CDR2: SGHDN and FVKESK. Unmatched junction bases numbered 10, after V lost 2 bases and J lost 7 bases. The CDR3 coding sequence is TGTGCCAGCAGCCAAAGCGCCAGGGGGCGGGATGAGCAGTACTTC. Translating it yields CASSQSARGRDEQYF. Full variable domain (remainder filled in from reference TRBV14 and TRBJ2-7): EAGVTQFPSHSVIEKGQTVTLRCDPISGHDNLYWYRRVMGKEIKFLLHFVKESKQDESGMPNNRFLAERTGGTYSTLKVQPAELEDSGVYFCASSQSARGRDEQYFGPGTRLTVT.